A selection of T cell receptor beta chains follows, all from one sample in a study of cytomegalovirus exposure and HLA in healthy donors. Produced via immunoSEQ multiplex PCR; TCRdb's table is partial and in-frame only. The profile shows nearly 200,000 clones, 70% to 80% of them singletons. Sequencing was done on a sample of PBMCs. The receptors derive from a male donor in good health and CMV-seropositive. Each CDR3 is given with its conserved first and last residue. The order of the fields is J gene, CDR3 length, V gene, CDR3 protein.

>TRBJ1-2|17|TRBV19
CASSIPRGVSVNYGYTF
>TRBJ1-5|15|TRBV9
CASSVAGTRNQPQHF
>TRBJ2-1|17|TRBV12-5
CASGPSQGLIAGNEQFF
>TRBJ2-1|15|TRBV6-5
CASSPGLPSLSEQFF
>TRBJ2-1|15|TRBV5-4
CASSVLAGAYNEQFF
>TRBJ1-1|15|TRBV28
CASSYRTGARTEAFF
>TRBJ1-2|15|TRBV19
CASSTGQGFFYGYTF
>TRBJ2-4|13|TRBV29-1
CSVVASAGNIQYF
>TRBJ1-1|13|TRBV19
CASSIQGAGTAFF
>TRBJ2-7|15|TRBV2
CASSGSGRAGYEQYF
>TRBJ1-1|13|TRBV7-2
CASSRLGRTEAFF
>TRBJ1-1|15|TRBV4-3
CASSQDWADSGEAFF
>TRBJ2-2|14|TRBV7-3
CASRVAGETGELFF
>TRBJ2-7|15|TRBV4-2
CASSQGTGGYDEQYF
>TRBJ2-2|12|TRBV5-6
CASSLAPGELFF
>TRBJ2-1|15|TRBV5-1
CASSLGLDNYNEQFF
>TRBJ2-7|16|TRBV5-5
CASRQGISGSKNEQYF
>TRBJ1-2|17|TRBV7-2
CASSLARYRVTNYGYTF
>TRBJ1-5|15|TRBV25-1
CASSPSGTGKQPQHF
>TRBJ2-3|15|TRBV7-8
CASSLHRGPTDTQYF
>TRBJ2-7|19|TRBV7-3
CASSLCGWASGNRLYEQYF
>TRBJ2-5|14|TRBV5-6
CASSLAGGPETQYF
>TRBJ2-1|11|TRBV2
CASSGPPGQFF
>TRBJ2-2|16|TRBV5-1
CASRSGTGGFTGELFF
>TRBJ1-1|16|TRBV2
CASSESLGELNTEAFF
>TRBJ1-5|15|TRBV5-1
CASSLGLGGDQPQHF
>TRBJ2-5|16|TRBV7-2
CASSSRRSGGGETQYF
>TRBJ1-2|15|TRBV25-1
CASSELAGGSYGYTF
>TRBJ2-7|13|TRBV4-3
CASSQEPGGEQYF
>TRBJ2-1|16|TRBV18
CASSPGSGGTYNEQFF
>TRBJ1-3|13|TRBV12-5
CASGHSPGNTIYF
>TRBJ2-1|15|TRBV19
CASTVDRGLYNEQFF
>TRBJ2-1|16|TRBV14
CASSIPGTSGSLEQFF
>TRBJ2-5|17|TRBV7-9
CASSLAGLGQNQETQYF
>TRBJ2-1|16|TRBV30
CAWSVGVAQFYNEQFF
>TRBJ2-5|16|TRBV9
CASSPTGLAGGETQYF
>TRBJ2-5|15|TRBV27
CASSGGVSGAETQYF
>TRBJ2-1|12|TRBV7-8
CASSEFDNEQFF
>TRBJ2-5|14|TRBV7-2
CASSTGTETTRQYF
>TRBJ2-2|17|TRBV5-1
CASSPPGGAGNTGELFF
>TRBJ2-5|15|TRBV7-2
CASSHRTLAQETQYF
>TRBJ2-7|15|TRBV7-2
CASSDDRGRYHEQYF
>TRBJ2-5|15|TRBV10-3
CAISGETGGAETQYF
>TRBJ2-5|13|TRBV7-3
CASGPGGGETQYF
>TRBJ1-5|15|TRBV7-3
CASSLYRGPDQPQHF
>TRBJ1-5|15|TRBV5-1
CASSGGKEGNQPQHF
>TRBJ2-7|14|TRBV5-1
CASTAGTSVYEQYF
>TRBJ2-5|13|TRBV9
CASSGGRKETQYF
>TRBJ1-1|14|TRBV4-3
CASSQEGGGSEAFF
>TRBJ2-5|13|TRBV11-3
CASSTGQGKTQYF
>TRBJ2-5|17|TRBV15
CATSRVGAGGPAGAQYF
>TRBJ1-1|14|TRBV19
CASRFTGLNTEAFF